A selection of T cell receptor beta chains follows, all from one sample in a study of cytotoxic CD8 clonotypes in ibrutinib-treated CLL. Profiled with immunoSEQ multiplex PCR; TCRdb holds only in-frame clones, not every one. Among about 68,000 clones listed, under 70% were seen once. Sequences were derived from PBMCs, sampled after 12 months of ibrutinib treatment. These receptors were taken from a human donor with chronic lymphocytic leukemia. Both conserved end residues are part of each CDR3. Each record gives: clone size, J gene, D gene, V gene, CDR3 DNA, CDR3 protein. A D gene is named only where the DNA matches it firmly. Clone size is given for some rows only: seen once, a few or many times, or a class if the clone is expanded.

clone size: .; J gene: TRBJ1-2; D gene: .; V gene: TRBV4-3; CDR3 DNA: TGCGCCAGCAGCCCCGCTGCGTCCGGAACGGGGAACTATGGCTACACCTTC; CDR3 protein: CASSPAASGTGNYGYTF
clone size: .; J gene: TRBJ1-1; D gene: .; V gene: TRBV5-4; CDR3 DNA: TGTGCCAGCAGCTTGAGGGGGACGGAGAGTACTGAAGCTTTCTTT; CDR3 protein: CASSLRGTESTEAFF
clone size: .; J gene: TRBJ1-4; D gene: .; V gene: TRBV11-2; CDR3 DNA: TGTGCCAGCAGCTCCGGCGGGGCAACTAATGAAAAACTGTTTTTT; CDR3 protein: CASSSGGATNEKLFF
clone size: .; J gene: TRBJ1-1; D gene: .; V gene: TRBV4-3; CDR3 DNA: TGCGCCAGCAGCCAAGATAAGGACACTGAAGCTTTCTTT; CDR3 protein: CASSQDKDTEAFF
clone size: once; J gene: TRBJ1-5; D gene: .; V gene: TRBV18; CDR3 DNA: TGTGCCAGCTCGCCCGGTAGGGTGAGCAATCAGCCCCAGCATTTT; CDR3 protein: CASSPGRVSNQPQHF
clone size: .; J gene: TRBJ2-7; D gene: .; V gene: TRBV6-6; CDR3 DNA: TGTGCCAGCAGTTACTCGAATTGGGAAGATTCAGGAGAGCAGTACTTC; CDR3 protein: CASSYSNWEDSGEQYF
clone size: once; J gene: TRBJ2-5; D gene: TRBD2; V gene: TRBV18; CDR3 DNA: TGTGCCAGCTCACAGATGACTAGCGGACAAGAGACCCAGTACTTC; CDR3 protein: CASSQMTSGQETQYF
clone size: .; J gene: TRBJ2-3; D gene: .; V gene: TRBV7-2; CDR3 DNA: TGTGCCAGCAGCTTAGCGGCTAGAAGCACAGATACGCAGTATTTT; CDR3 protein: CASSLAARSTDTQYF
clone size: few; J gene: TRBJ2-1; D gene: .; V gene: TRBV19; CDR3 DNA: TGTGCCAGTAGTCAAACAAGCTCCTACAATGAGCAGTTCTTC; CDR3 protein: CASSQTSSYNEQFF
clone size: .; J gene: TRBJ2-2; D gene: TRBD1; V gene: TRBV9; CDR3 DNA: TGTGCCAGCAGCGTATTAGACAGGGGAGCCGGGGAGCTGTTTTTT; CDR3 protein: CASSVLDRGAGELFF
clone size: few; J gene: TRBJ2-1; D gene: TRBD1; V gene: TRBV10-3; CDR3 DNA: TGTGCCATCAGTGGGACAGGGGATGATGAGCAGTTCTTC; CDR3 protein: CAISGTGDDEQFF
clone size: .; J gene: TRBJ2-1; D gene: .; V gene: TRBV4-3; CDR3 DNA: TGCGCCAGCAGCCAAGATTCGGAGGATGAGCAGTTCTTC; CDR3 protein: CASSQDSEDEQFF
clone size: .; J gene: TRBJ1-2; D gene: .; V gene: TRBV5-6; CDR3 DNA: TGTGCCAGCAGCTTGGCCATGGGGGGTAGAGGCTACACCTTC; CDR3 protein: CASSLAMGGRGYTF
clone size: .; J gene: TRBJ1-1; D gene: .; V gene: TRBV18; CDR3 DNA: TGTGCCAGCTCACCAAGTGGGGATGAAGCTTTCTTT; CDR3 protein: CASSPSGDEAFF
clone size: few; J gene: TRBJ1-6; D gene: .; V gene: TRBV19; CDR3 DNA: TGTGCCAGTAGTAGCGAGAATTCACCCCTCCACTTT; CDR3 protein: CASSSENSPLHF
clone size: .; J gene: TRBJ2-7; D gene: .; V gene: TRBV5-1; CDR3 DNA: TGCGCCAGCAGCCCAGAACAGGGTTCCCACGAGCAGTACTTC; CDR3 protein: CASSPEQGSHEQYF
clone size: .; J gene: TRBJ1-1; D gene: .; V gene: TRBV19; CDR3 DNA: TGTGCCAGTAGCCTAACCGGGGTGAACACTGAAGCTTTCTTT; CDR3 protein: CASSLTGVNTEAFF
clone size: few; J gene: TRBJ1-1; D gene: TRBD1; V gene: TRBV6-1; CDR3 DNA: TGTGCCAGCAGTCCCAACAGGGGGAAGAACACTGAAGCTTTCTTT; CDR3 protein: CASSPNRGKNTEAFF
clone size: .; J gene: TRBJ1-3; D gene: .; V gene: TRBV4-3; CDR3 DNA: TGCGCCAGCAGCCAAGGGGCAGGGGAAGGCTCTGGAAACACCATATATTTT; CDR3 protein: CASSQGAGEGSGNTIYF
clone size: once; J gene: TRBJ1-2; D gene: TRBD1; V gene: TRBV5-4; CDR3 DNA: TGCGCCAGCAGCCAAGAGACAGGGACCTTTGGCGGCTACACCTTC; CDR3 protein: CASSQETGTFGGYTF
clone size: .; J gene: TRBJ1-5; D gene: .; V gene: TRBV28; CDR3 DNA: TGTGCCAGCAGTTTTGCGGGCGGACTAAGCAATCAGCCCCAGCATTTT; CDR3 protein: CASSFAGGLSNQPQHF
clone size: .; J gene: TRBJ2-7; D gene: .; V gene: TRBV4-1; CDR3 DNA: TGCGCCAGCAGCCCAAACGTGGGAGGCGAGCAGTACTTC; CDR3 protein: CASSPNVGGEQYF
clone size: .; J gene: TRBJ2-1; D gene: .; V gene: TRBV2; CDR3 DNA: TGTGCCAGCAGCGGATTGGGGGATGAGCAGTTCTTC; CDR3 protein: CASSGLGDEQFF
clone size: .; J gene: TRBJ2-3; D gene: .; V gene: TRBV5-1; CDR3 DNA: TGCGCCAGCAGTTCTGACAGGTTAGGGCAGTATTTT; CDR3 protein: CASSSDRLGQYF
clone size: .; J gene: TRBJ1-2; D gene: TRBD1; V gene: TRBV7-6; CDR3 DNA: TGTGCCAGCAGCCTCACAGGGGGGTATGGCTACACCTTC; CDR3 protein: CASSLTGGYGYTF
clone size: .; J gene: TRBJ1-2; D gene: .; V gene: TRBV16; CDR3 DNA: TGTGCCAGCAGCCAATCTCAGAGATCTAACTATGGCTACACCTTC; CDR3 protein: CASSQSQRSNYGYTF
clone size: few; J gene: TRBJ2-1; D gene: TRBD1; V gene: TRBV7-2; CDR3 DNA: TGTGCCAGCAGCCTAGACAGGGTAGGTGAGCAGTTCTTC; CDR3 protein: CASSLDRVGEQFF
clone size: once; J gene: TRBJ1-1; D gene: .; V gene: TRBV18; CDR3 DNA: TGTGCCAGCTCACCGTCTGAGTACACTGAAGCTTTCTTT; CDR3 protein: CASSPSEYTEAFF